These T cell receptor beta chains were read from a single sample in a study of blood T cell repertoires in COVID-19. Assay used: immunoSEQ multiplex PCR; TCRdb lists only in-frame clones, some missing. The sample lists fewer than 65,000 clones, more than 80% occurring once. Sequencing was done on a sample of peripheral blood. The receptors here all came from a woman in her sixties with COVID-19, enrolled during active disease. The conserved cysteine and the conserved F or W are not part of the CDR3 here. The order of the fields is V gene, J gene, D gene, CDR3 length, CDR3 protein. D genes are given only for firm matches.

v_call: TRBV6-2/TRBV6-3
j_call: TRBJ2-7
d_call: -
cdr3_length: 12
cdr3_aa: ASSSGLGAYEQY

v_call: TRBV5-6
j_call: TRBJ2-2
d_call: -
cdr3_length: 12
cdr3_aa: ASSLASGTGELF

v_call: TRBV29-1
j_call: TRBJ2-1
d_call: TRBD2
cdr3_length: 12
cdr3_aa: SVRTSGSFGEQF

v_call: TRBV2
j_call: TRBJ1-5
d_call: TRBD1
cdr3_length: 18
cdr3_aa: ASSHNPTGTADGRNQPQH

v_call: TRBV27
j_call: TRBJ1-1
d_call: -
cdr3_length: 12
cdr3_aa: ASSFTRAATEAF

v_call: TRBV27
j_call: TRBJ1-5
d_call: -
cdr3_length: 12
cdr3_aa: ASSATGRSQPQH

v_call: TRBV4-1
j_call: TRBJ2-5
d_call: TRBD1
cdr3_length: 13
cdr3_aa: ASSHADRDQETQY

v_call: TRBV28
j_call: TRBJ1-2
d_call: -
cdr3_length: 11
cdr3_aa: ASSFGSGYGYT

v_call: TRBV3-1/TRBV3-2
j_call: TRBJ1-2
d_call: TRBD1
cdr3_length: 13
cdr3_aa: ASTAIGTGAHGYT

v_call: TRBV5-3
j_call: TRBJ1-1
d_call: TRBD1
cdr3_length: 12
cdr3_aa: ARSARQGGTEAF

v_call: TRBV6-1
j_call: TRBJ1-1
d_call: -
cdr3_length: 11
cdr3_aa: ASSERGRFEAF

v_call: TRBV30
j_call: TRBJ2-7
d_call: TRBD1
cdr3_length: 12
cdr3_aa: AWSVGLTGDEQY

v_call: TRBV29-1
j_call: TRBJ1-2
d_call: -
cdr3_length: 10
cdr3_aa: SSRDSLLGYT

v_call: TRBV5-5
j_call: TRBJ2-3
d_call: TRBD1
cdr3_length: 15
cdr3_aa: ASSFTDRTTSTDTQY

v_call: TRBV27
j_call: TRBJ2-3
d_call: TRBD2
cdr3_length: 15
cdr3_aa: ASSPRSGLAGDVTQY

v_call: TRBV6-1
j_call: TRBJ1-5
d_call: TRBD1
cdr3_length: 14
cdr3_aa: ASSVLPGQSNQPQH

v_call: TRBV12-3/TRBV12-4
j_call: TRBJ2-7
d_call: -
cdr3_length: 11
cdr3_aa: ASSLGSGYEQY

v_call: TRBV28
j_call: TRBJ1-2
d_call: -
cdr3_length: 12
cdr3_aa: ASRVSQGYYGYT

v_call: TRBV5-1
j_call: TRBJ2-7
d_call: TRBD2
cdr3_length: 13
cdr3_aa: ASSFVAGGPHEQY

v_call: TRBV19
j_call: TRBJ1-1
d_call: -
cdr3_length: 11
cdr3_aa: ASSIRGNTEAF

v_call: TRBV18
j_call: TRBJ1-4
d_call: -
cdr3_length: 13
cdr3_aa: ASSPFGMAGEKLF

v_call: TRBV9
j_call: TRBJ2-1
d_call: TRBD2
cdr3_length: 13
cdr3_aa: ASSVTGTSGNEQF

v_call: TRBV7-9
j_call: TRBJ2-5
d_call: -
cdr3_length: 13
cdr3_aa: ASSSPPGGEETQY

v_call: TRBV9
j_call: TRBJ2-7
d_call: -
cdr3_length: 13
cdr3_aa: ASSGFWTPDYEQY

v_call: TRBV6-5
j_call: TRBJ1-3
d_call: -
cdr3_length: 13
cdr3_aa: ASSRGGPSGNTIY

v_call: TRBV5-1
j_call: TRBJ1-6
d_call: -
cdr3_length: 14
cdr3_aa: ASSSLRAGPNSPLH

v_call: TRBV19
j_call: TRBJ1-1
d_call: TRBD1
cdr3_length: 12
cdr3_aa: ASTHWTQGAEAF

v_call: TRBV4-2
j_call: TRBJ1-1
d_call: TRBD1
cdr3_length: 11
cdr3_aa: ASSRTGGDEAF

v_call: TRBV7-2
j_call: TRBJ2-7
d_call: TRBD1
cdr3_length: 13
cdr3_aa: ASSLGTGSTYEQY

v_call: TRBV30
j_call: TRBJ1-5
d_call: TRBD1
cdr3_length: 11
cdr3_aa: ALTGGWDQPQH

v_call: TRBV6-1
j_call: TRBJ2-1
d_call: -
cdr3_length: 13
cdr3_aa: ASSEPKGNWDEQF

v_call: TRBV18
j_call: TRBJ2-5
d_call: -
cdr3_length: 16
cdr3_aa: ASSLRTNGRGRQETQY

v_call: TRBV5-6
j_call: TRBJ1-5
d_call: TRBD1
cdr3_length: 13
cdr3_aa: ASSLGGTGDQPQH

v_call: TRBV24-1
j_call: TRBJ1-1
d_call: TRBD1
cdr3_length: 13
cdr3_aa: APGSTGQGNTEAF

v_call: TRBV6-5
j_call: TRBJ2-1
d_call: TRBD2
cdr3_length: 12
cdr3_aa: ASSYGLAAIKQF

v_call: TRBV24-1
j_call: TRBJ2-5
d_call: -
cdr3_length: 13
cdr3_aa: ATSDTTGSWETQY

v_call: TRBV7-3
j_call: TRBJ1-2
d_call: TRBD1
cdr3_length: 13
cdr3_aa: ASSPTGTGIYGYT

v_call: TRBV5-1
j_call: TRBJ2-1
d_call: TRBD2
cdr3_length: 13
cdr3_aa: ASSSSGSSYNEQF

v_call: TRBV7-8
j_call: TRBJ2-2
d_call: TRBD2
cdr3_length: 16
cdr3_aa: ASSPRPSGRAGSGELF

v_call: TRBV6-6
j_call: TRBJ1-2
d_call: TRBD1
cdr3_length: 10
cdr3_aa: ASRTGKYGYT

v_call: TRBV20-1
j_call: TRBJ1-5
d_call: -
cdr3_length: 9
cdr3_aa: SARSGQPQH

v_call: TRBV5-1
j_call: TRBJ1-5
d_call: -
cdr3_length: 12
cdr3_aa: ASRTGYSNQPQH

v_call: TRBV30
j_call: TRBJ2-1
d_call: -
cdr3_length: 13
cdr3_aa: AWSVGGSSYNEQF

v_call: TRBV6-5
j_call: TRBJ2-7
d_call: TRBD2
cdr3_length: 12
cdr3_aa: ASRKSGSGDEQY

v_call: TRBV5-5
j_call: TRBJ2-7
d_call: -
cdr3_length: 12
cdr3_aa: ASSPTGSSYEQY

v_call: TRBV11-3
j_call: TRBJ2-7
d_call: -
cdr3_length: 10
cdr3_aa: ASSPAGNEQY

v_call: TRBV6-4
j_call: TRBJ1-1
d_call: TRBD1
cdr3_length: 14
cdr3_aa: ASSPGRGEMNTEAF

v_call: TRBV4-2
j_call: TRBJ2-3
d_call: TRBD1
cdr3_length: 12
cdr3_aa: ASSEHRGTDTQY

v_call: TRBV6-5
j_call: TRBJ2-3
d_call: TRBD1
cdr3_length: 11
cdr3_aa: ASQTGGSDTQY

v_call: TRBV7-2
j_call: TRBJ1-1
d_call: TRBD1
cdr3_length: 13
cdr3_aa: ASSLQGPTATEAF

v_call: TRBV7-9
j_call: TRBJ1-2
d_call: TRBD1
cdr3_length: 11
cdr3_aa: ASSPGQNYGYT

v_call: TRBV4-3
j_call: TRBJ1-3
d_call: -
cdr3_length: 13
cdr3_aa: ASSQDRRLANTIY

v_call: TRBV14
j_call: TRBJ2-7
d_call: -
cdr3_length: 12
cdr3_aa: ASSQGGGPIEQY